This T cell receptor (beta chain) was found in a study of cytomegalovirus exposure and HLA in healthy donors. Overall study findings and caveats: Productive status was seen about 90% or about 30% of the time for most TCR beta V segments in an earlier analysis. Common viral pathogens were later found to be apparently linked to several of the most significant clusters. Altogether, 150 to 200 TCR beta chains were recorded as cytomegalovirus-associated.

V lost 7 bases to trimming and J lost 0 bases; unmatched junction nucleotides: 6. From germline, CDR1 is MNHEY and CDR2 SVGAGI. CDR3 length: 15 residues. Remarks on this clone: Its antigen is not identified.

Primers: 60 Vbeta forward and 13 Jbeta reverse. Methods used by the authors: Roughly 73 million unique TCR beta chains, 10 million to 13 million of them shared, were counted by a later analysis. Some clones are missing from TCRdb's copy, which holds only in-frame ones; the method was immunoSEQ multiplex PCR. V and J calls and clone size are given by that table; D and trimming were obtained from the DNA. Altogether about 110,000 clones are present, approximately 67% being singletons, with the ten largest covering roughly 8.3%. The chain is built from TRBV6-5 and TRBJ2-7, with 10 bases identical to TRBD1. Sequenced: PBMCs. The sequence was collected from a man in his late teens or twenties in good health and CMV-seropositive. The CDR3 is CASTRGTGVSYEQYF. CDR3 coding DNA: TGTGCCAGCACACGCGGGACAGGGGTCTCCTACGAGCAGTACTTC.